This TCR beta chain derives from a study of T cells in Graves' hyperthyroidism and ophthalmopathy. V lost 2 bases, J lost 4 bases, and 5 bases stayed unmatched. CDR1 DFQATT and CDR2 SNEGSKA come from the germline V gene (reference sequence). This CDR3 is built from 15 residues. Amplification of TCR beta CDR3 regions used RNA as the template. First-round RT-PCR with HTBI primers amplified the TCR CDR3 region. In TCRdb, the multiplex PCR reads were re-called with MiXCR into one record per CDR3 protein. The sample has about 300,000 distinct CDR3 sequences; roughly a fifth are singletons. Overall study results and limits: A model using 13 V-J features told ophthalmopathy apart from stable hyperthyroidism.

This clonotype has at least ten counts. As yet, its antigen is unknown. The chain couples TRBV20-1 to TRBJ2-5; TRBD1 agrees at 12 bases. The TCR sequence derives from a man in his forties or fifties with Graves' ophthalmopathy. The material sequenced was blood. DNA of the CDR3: TGCAGTGCTAGATCGGGACAGGGGGCAAGAGAGACCCAGTACTTC. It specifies CSARSGQGARETQYF.